This T cell receptor beta chain stems from a study of cytomegalovirus exposure and HLA in healthy donors. Study-wide points: Later genetic work tied a missense DCLRE1C variant to beta-chain V and J trimming. DRB1 showed the most TCR associations and HLA-C the fewest in a later analysis, as rates varied by HLA locus.

This clone was recorded only once. The antigen is undetermined. The germline V and J ends were trimmed by 4 bases and 2 bases, with 12 bases remaining between them. CDR1 and CDR2 (germline): SGHRS, YFSETQ. The CDR3 runs to 14 residues. The PCR employed 60 Vbeta primers together with 13 Jbeta primers. Generated by immunoSEQ multiplex PCR, the TCRdb table keeps only in-frame clones and is missing some. The table has about 140,000 clones, roughly 80% seen once; the top ten hold around 6.8%. V usage is TRBV5-1 and J usage is TRBJ1-1; D is uncertain. The clonotype originates from a man aged 40-50 years in good health and CMV-seropositive. The sequenced material came from PBMCs. CDR3 DNA: TGCGCCAGCAGCGGGTCGACACCTAACACTGAAGCTTTCTTT. Translation gives CASSGSTPNTEAFF.